The 9 T cell receptor beta chains below were found in one sample sequenced in a study of post-analysis software for immune sequencing data. Built from TCR beta cDNA, the libraries had unique molecular identifiers in them. TCRdb called the PCR reads again in MiXCR, with one record for every CDR3 protein. This table has 700,000 to 800,000 distinct CDR3 sequences, 25% to 30% appearing once. Overall study results and limits: Included in a set of about five TRBV segments more frequent in patients than controls were TRBV5-6, TRBV5-1 and TRBV20-1.

No antigen is known for these receptors. Material for sequencing was blood. Source of these receptors: a girl between 10 and 17 years old with multiple sclerosis.

This clonotype was seen a handful of times. The rearrangement joins TRBV6-2 or TRBV6-3 to TRBJ2-3; 7 nucleotides agree with TRBD2. V trimming: 5 bases; J trimming: 4 bases; junction bases outside the gene matches: 9. CDR3 size: 15 residues. Per germline, CDR1 MNHEY and CDR2 SVGEGT. CDR3 DNA: TGTGCCAGCAGTGGGGGTGAGGCGGGAGCAGATACGCAGTATTTT. It is translated as CASSGGEAGADTQYF.

Concerning this clonotype: Mismatch with germline at one junction end may stem from a read error. The genes are TRBV6-2 or TRBV6-3 and TRBJ2-7; D may match TRBD1 or TRBD2 (6 bases each). The CDR3 is made up of 14 amino acids. Germline V lookup: CDR1 MNHEY, CDR2 SVGEGT. As DNA, the CDR3 is TGTGCCAGCAGGTACTCGGGGGCGACCTACGAGCAGTACTTC. Translated: CASRYSGATYEQYF.

CDR3 sequence reads: CAIRQDGGLREQYF. DNA of the CDR3: TGTGCCATCAGACAGGACGGGGGGCTACGAGAGCAGTACTTC. The V and J genes are TRBV10-3 and TRBJ2-7; D perhaps matches TRBD2 (7 bases). Germline CDR1 is ENHRY and CDR2 is SYGVKD. Trimming took off 6 bases at V and 7 bases at J, with 19 bases between the two ends. CDR3 length equals 14 residues.

Points on this clonotype: Possible read error: a much larger clone is one base away. The chain combines TRBV29-1 with TRBJ2-3; the D gene is possibly TRBD2 (6 bases). The CDR3 contains 14 residues. In germline, CDR1 is SQVTM, CDR2 ANQGSEA. CDR3 DNA sequence: TGCAGCGTTGGGTATCAGGGAGGAACAGATGCGCAGTATTTT. Residues: CSVGYQGGTDAQYF.

This CDR3 reads CSARDRTNTEAFF. In DNA form, the CDR3 reads TGCAGTGCTCGGGACAGGACGAACACTGAAGCTTTCTTT. This chain connects TRBV20-1 to TRBJ1-1, with TRBD1 matching 8 bases. The CDR3 loop spans 13 amino acids. CDR1 and CDR2 from the germline V gene are DFQATT and SNEGSKA (reference sequence). Trimming at V came to 5 bases and at J to 1 base, leaving 3 bases not matched to a gene.

This clonotype appeared a few times. The genes are TRBV10-3 and TRBJ2-4, with D perhaps TRBD1 (5 bases). Judging by the DNA end, TRBJ2-5 fits better; the J call may be wrong. CDR3 length equals 16 residues. Germline lookup yields CDR1 ENHRY and CDR2 SYGVKD. CDR3 sequence: CAISEYKADIQETQYF. The DNA of the CDR3 is TGTGCCATCAGTGAATACAAGGCGGACATCCAAGAGACCCAGTACTTC.

This chain connects TRBV27 to TRBJ1-5; 11 bases are a match to TRBD1. J lost 5 bases, V lost 5 bases, and 5 bases had no gene match. Germline CDR1 and CDR2: MNHEY and SMNVEV (reference sequence). This CDR3 is built from 15 residues. CDR3 sequence reads: CASSLGTGGHQPQHF. The CDR3 coding sequence is TGTGCCAGCAGTCTCGGGACAGGGGGGCATCAGCCCCAGCATTTT.

The chain uses TRBV4-1 and TRBJ1-3; D remains unclear. The CDR3 contains 14 residues. Trimming took off 2 bases at V and 0 bases at J, with 5 bases between the two ends. Germline-derived CDR1 and CDR2 are MGHRA and YSYEKL. This CDR3 is CASSQLGSGNTIYF. Here the CDR3 DNA reads TGCGCCAGCAGCCAATTGGGCTCTGGAAACACCATATATTTT.

V usage is TRBV28 and J usage is TRBJ1-1; 9 nucleotides agree with TRBD1. The CDR3 has 15 amino acids. The V segment lost 3 bases and the J segment 5 bases; nucleotides outside the gene matches: 7. From germline, CDR1 is MDHEN and CDR2 SYDVKM. The CDR3 spells CASSLSGTGWTEAFF. The CDR3 DNA sequence: TGTGCCAGCAGTTTGTCGGGGACAGGGTGGACTGAAGCTTTCTTT. Drawing the rest from reference TRBV28 and TRBJ1-1, the complete variable domain is DVKVTQSSRYLVKRTGEKVFLECVQDMDHENMFWYRQDPGLGLRLIYFSYDVKMKEKGDIPEGYSVSREKKERFSLILESASTNQTSMYLCASSLSGTGWTEAFFGQGTRLTVV.